The 12 T cell receptor beta chains below come from one sample, sequenced in a study of CD8 T cells in Susac syndrome. RNA, at about 0.45 to 1 ug, was reverse transcribed with random hexamers. TCRdb itself ran the immunoSEQ multiplex PCR reads through MiXCR, one entry per CDR3 protein. The data show 120,000 to 150,000 distinct CDR3 sequences, roughly 95% seen once. Material: CD4+ T cells from PBMCs. The receptors originated from a human donor in good health.

V and J are TRBV6-6 and TRBJ1-1, with D possibly being TRBD1 (5 bases). Germline V CDR1 and CDR2: MNHNY, SVGAGI (reference sequence). V shed 11 bases and J shed 1 base, with 11 bases lying between them. The CDR3 has 12 amino acids. The CDR3, as DNA: TGTGCCGGAGGAGGGGCGAACACTGAAGCTTTCTTT. This encodes CAGGGANTEAFF.

The genes are TRBV5-4 and TRBJ2-2, with D maybe TRBD2 (5 bases). The CDR3 loop spans 16 amino acids. Germline CDR1 SGHNT, CDR2 YYREEE (reference sequence). The V end lost 0 bases, the J end lost 4 bases, and 13 bases lay between the germline ends. CDR3: CASSLAPSTTTGELFF. CDR3 in DNA: TGTGCCAGCAGCTTGGCCCCTAGCACCACCACCGGGGAGCTGTTTTTT.

CDR3 loop: CASSPTSATYEQYF. The CDR3 bases are TGTGCCAGCAGCCCCACTAGCGCTACCTACGAGCAGTACTTC. This chain uses TRBV11-2 with TRBJ2-7, with 7 bases matching TRBD2. In germline, CDR1 is SGHAT, CDR2 FQNNGV. V dropped 5 bases and J dropped 2; count of bases not matched to a gene: 6. The CDR3 extends over 14 amino acids.

V gene TRBV29-1 combines with J gene TRBJ2-5; D is perhaps TRBD1 (6 bases). The germline V and J ends were trimmed by 6 bases and 4 bases, with 15 bases remaining between them. Germline loops: CDR1 SQVTM, CDR2 ANQGSEA. The CDR3 covers 13 residues. The CDR3 reads CSVDSGVGETQYF. The CDR3, as DNA: TGCAGCGTGGACTCAGGGGTGGGAGAGACCCAGTACTTC. The full variable domain, completed using reference TRBV29-1 and TRBJ2-5, is SAVISQKPSRDICQRGTSLTIQCQVDSQVTMMFWYRQQPGQSLTLIATANQGSEATYESGFVIDKFPISRPNLTFSTLTVSNMSPEDSSIYLCSVDSGVGETQYFGPGTRLLVL.

V usage is TRBV6-1 and J usage is TRBJ2-6, with D tentatively TRBD2 (6 bases). Germline CDR1 is MNHNS and CDR2 is SASEGT. The CDR3 totals 17 residues. V dropped 6 bases and J dropped 0 bases, with 15 bases sitting between them. CDR3 loop: CASSAASAGSGANVLTF. Written as DNA, the CDR3 is TGTGCCAGCAGCGCCGCTAGCGCAGGCTCTGGGGCCAACGTCCTGACTTTC.

This clonotype was recorded only once. The CDR3 DNA follows: TGTGCCAGCAGCCTAGGACCCGGGGAGCTGTTTTTT. Translation gives CASSLGPGELFF. This sequence joins TRBV5-6 and TRBJ2-2; the D is unclear. Germline CDR1 and CDR2: SGHDT and YYEEEE. The CDR3 is made up of 12 amino acids. Deletions cut 4 bases from V and 6 bases from J, with 7 bases between.

CDR3 sequence: CASTEGEAYGYTF. CDR3 nucleotide sequence: TGCGCCAGCACCGAGGGGGAGGCCTATGGCTACACCTTC. The chain couples TRBV23-1 to TRBJ1-2; D is perhaps TRBD1 (6 bases). Being an ORF, TRBV23-1 has a function that is uncertain. This CDR3 has 13 amino acids. With 7 bases removed from V and 4 bases from J, the gap between germline ends came to 13 bases.

V usage is TRBV30 and J usage is TRBJ1-2; D perhaps matches TRBD1 (5 bases). This CDR3 contains 14 residues. The V end was cut by 4 bases, the J end by 4 bases, with 16 bases between. CDR1 GTSNPN and CDR2 SVGIG come from the germline V gene (reference sequence). DNA for the CDR3: TGTGCCTGGACTCACCTGGGGGACCTCTATGGCTACACCTTC. Its protein is CAWTHLGDLYGYTF.

The rearrangement joins TRBV2 to TRBJ2-1; 8 bases are shared with TRBD1. Germline trimming cut 8 bases from V and 5 bases from J; bases unmatched to any gene: 5. CDR1 SNHLY and CDR2 FYNNEI come from the germline V gene. The CDR3 loop spans 13 amino acids. The CDR3 sequence is CASGQGRNNEQFF. The DNA of the CDR3 is TGTGCCAGCGGACAGGGCCGGAACAATGAGCAGTTCTTC.

J is TRBJ1-4 and V is TRBV20-1, with D perhaps TRBD1 (6 bases). Per germline, CDR1 DFQATT and CDR2 SNEGSKA (reference sequence). The CDR3 has 13 amino acids. Trimming took off 8 bases at V and 4 bases at J, with 14 bases between the two ends. The CDR3 region has the DNA TGCAGTACCCCGGGACACCGTAATGAAAAACTGTTTTTT. This gives the protein CSTPGHRNEKLFF.

The gene calls are TRBV3-1 and TRBJ1-5, with unresolved D. The CDR3 is 13 amino acids. V was shortened by 3 bases and J by 9 bases, with 12 bases between the two germline ends. The germline gives CDR1 LGHDT, CDR2 YNNKEL (reference sequence). The CDR3 DNA is TGTGCCAGCAGCCATTCCCCGGGCGGGCCCCAGCATTTT. Translated, it gives CASSHSPGGPQHF.

This clonotype was observed once. V gene TRBV5-4 combines with J gene TRBJ2-3; D is unresolved. CDR1 and CDR2 (germline): SGHNT, YYREEE (reference sequence). Trimming removed 2 bases from V and 0 bases from J, with 10 bases in between. CDR3 size: 15 residues. CDR3 loop: CASSFPALSTDTQYF. The CDR3 DNA follows: TGTGCCAGCAGCTTTCCGGCCCTGAGCACAGATACGCAGTATTTT.